The 20 T cell receptor beta chains below come from one sample, sequenced in a study of CD8+ T cells in alopecia areata. cDNA serving as the sequencing template came from extracted, reverse transcribed RNA. TCRdb's table, derived via immunoSEQ multiplex PCR, lists solely in-frame clones and lacks some. The data contain 60,000 to 90,000 clones, approximately 66% of them singletons. Noted treatment: oral pan-JAK inhibitor, 5-10 mg twice daily. The sequences come from CD8+ T cells sorted from blood, collected at week 24, from a patient treated with tofacitinib. Receptors were obtained from a human donor with alopecia areata.

The chain combines TRBV4-3 with TRBJ2-5, with D hard to call. Germline loops: CDR1 LGHNA, CDR2 YSLEER. Trimming took off 1 base at V and 5 bases at J, with 17 bases between the two ends. CDR3 size: 16 residues. The CDR3 is CASSQGFGSGSETQYF. DNA of the CDR3: TGCGCCAGCAGCCAAGGGTTCGGATCGGGTTCCGAGACCCAGTACTTC.

This chain joins TRBV25-1 and TRBJ2-2, with a possible D match to TRBD1 (6 bases). The germline V gene encodes CDR1 MGHDK and CDR2 SYGVNS. V was cut by 8 bases and J by 7 bases, with 17 bases left in between. The CDR3 sequence is 14 residues long. Here the CDR3 DNA reads TGTGCCAGCCGCCGTTCTGGGGGCAACGGGGAGCTGTTTTTT. It specifies CASRRSGGNGELFF.

Worth noting for this clone: Sequence at one end of the junction differs from germline and may be a read error. The chain is built from TRBV29-1 and TRBJ2-7; 9 bases map to TRBD2. Germline lookup yields CDR1 SQVTM and CDR2 ANQGSEA. CDR3 length: 12 residues. The CDR3 DNA sequence: TGCAGCGTAGAAGCGGGGGGTCGCGAGCAGTACTTC. This translates into CSVEAGGREQYF.

The chain links TRBV30 to TRBJ1-5; possibly TRBD1 for D (6 bases). The CDR3 is 16 residues long. Germline V lookup: CDR1 GTSNPN, CDR2 SVGIG (reference sequence). The V end was cut by 4 bases, the J end by 2 bases, with 18 bases between. The CDR3 DNA sequence: TGTGCCTGGACACAGGGCCCACCCGGGGGCAATCAGCCCCAGCATTTT. Translation: CAWTQGPPGGNQPQHF.

The chain recombines TRBV6-5 with TRBJ1-2; D is perhaps TRBD1 (5 bases). Germline V gene data show CDR1 as MNHEY and CDR2 as SVGAGI. The CDR3 loop spans 14 amino acids. V dropped 5 bases and J dropped 4 bases, with 14 bases sitting between them. The CDR3 DNA is TGTGCCAGCAGTCCCCCCGGGACGGGCTATGGCTACACCTTC. Translating it yields CASSPPGTGYGYTF.

The sample holds a few counts of this clone. The chain uses TRBV10-3 and TRBJ2-3; TRBD2 might be the D (5 bases). The CDR3 contains 14 residues. Trimming stripped 4 bases from V and 3 bases from J, with 11 bases between. Germline V gives CDR1 ENHRY, CDR2 SYGVKD. CDR3 nucleotide sequence: TGTGCCATCAGTGGGTCATCGGGGACAGATACGCAGTATTTT. Residues: CAISGSSGTDTQYF.

This CDR3 reads CASSSGARVETQYF. The CDR3 DNA reads as TGTGCCAGCAGCTCCGGGGCCAGGGTAGAGACCCAGTACTTC. The J gene is TRBJ2-5, the V gene TRBV11-2; either TRBD1 or TRBD2 may fit D (5 bases each). The V gene's germline CDR1 is SGHAT and CDR2 FQNNGV. The length of the CDR3 is 14 residues. The germline V and J ends were trimmed by 4 bases and 4 bases, with 13 bases remaining between them. Supplemented by reference TRBV11-2 and TRBJ2-5, the full variable domain reads EAGVAQSPRYKIIEKRQSVAFWCNPISGHATLYWYQQILGQGPKLLIQFQNNGVVDDSQLPKDRFSAERLKGVDSTLKIQPAKLEDSAVYLCASSSGARVETQYFGPGTRLLVL.

In this sample, this clone turned up once. This sequence joins TRBV27 and TRBJ2-3, with 10 nucleotides matching TRBD1. After removal of 8 bases from V and 1 base from J, the junction contained 12 bases not matched to a gene. Germline CDR1 MNHEY, CDR2 SMNVEV (reference sequence). The CDR3 has 17 residues. The CDR3 DNA is TGTGCCAGCGCATCCGGGACAGGGGAAGCTCGCACAGATACGCAGTATTTT. This codes for CASASGTGEARTDTQYF.

This chain links TRBV13 with TRBJ2-7; perhaps TRBD1 as D (6 bases). The CDR3 is 15 residues long. Germline loops: CDR1 PRHDT, CDR2 FYEKMQ (reference sequence). The V end was cut by 3 bases, the J end by 4 bases, with 16 bases between. The CDR3 region is CASSFLQGKVYEQYF. The CDR3 nucleotides are TGTGCCAGCAGCTTTCTTCAGGGGAAGGTTTACGAGCAGTACTTC.

The rearrangement links TRBV11-2 to TRBJ2-4, with a possible D match to TRBD2 (5 bases). V was clipped by 0 bases and J by 0 bases, with 9 bases between them. Germline V lookup: CDR1 SGHAT, CDR2 FQNNGV. The CDR3 has 16 residues. The CDR3: CASSLDRTLAKNIQYF. For the CDR3, the DNA is TGTGCCAGCAGCTTAGACAGGACTCTAGCCAAAAACATTCAGTACTTC.

This clone was counted many times. This chain links TRBV2 with TRBJ2-2, with TRBD2 matching 11 bases. CDR1 SNHLY and CDR2 FYNNEI come from the germline V gene. Trimming at V came to 3 bases and at J to 0 bases, leaving 3 bases not matched to a gene. CDR3 length: 17 amino acids. CDR3 nucleotide sequence: TGTGCCAGCAGTGACCTACTAGCGGGGGCGAACACCGGGGAGCTGTTTTTT. It specifies CASSDLLAGANTGELFF.

This rearrangement joins TRBV7-2 to TRBJ2-6; D gene ambiguous. Looked up from germline, CDR1 is SGHTA and CDR2 is FQGNSA. The CDR3 has 15 amino acids. V shed 4 bases and J shed 0 bases, with 7 bases lying between them. This CDR3 is CASSYRNSGANVLTF. The DNA for the CDR3 is TGTGCCAGCAGCTATCGAAACTCTGGGGCCAACGTCCTGACTTTC.

The rearrangement joins TRBV7-9 to TRBJ1-1; D remains ambiguous. The CDR3 runs to 14 residues. Trimming took 5 bases from V and 7 from J, leaving 17 bases between them. Germline values: CDR1 SEHNR, CDR2 FQNEAQ (reference sequence). CDR3 nucleotides: TGTGCCAGCAGCCCGAAGCTACCCCGCCGTGAAGCTTTCTTT. It specifies CASSPKLPRREAFF.

This chain links TRBV6-6 with TRBJ1-5; 7 bases line up with TRBD1. The CDR3 totals 14 residues. Trimming cost V 7 bases and J 7 bases; bases outside gene matches: 10. Germline V gives CDR1 MNHNY, CDR2 SVGAGI (reference sequence). The DNA of the CDR3 is TGTGCCAGCAAGCTAACAGGGGTTGGGCAGCCCCAGCATTTT. Translated, it gives CASKLTGVGQPQHF.

This sequence joins TRBV5-6 and TRBJ1-5; the D is unclear. V lost 1 base to trimming and J lost 7 bases, with 15 bases between them. Looked up from germline, CDR1 is SGHDT and CDR2 is YYEEEE. There are 15 residues in the CDR3. CDR3: CASSLLRGYGQPQHF. CDR3 in DNA: TGTGCCAGCAGCTTGTTACGGGGTTACGGGCAGCCCCAGCATTTT.

This clone ranks as medium-sized (0.01 to 0.1%). The CDR3 region has the DNA TGCGCCAGCAGCCTAGCTAGCGGGTCGACCTACGAGCAGTACTTC. This encodes CASSLASGSTYEQYF. The chain carries TRBV4-1 and TRBJ2-7; 8 bases agree with TRBD2. CDR1 and CDR2 from the germline V gene are MGHRA and YSYEKL. This CDR3 comprises 15 residues. With 4 bases clipped from V and 2 bases from J, the junction kept 7 bases outside the gene matches.

The chain couples TRBV10-3 to TRBJ2-2; TRBD1 matches at 7 bases. J lost 5 bases, V lost 5 bases, and 11 bases had no gene match. Germline V lookup: CDR1 ENHRY, CDR2 SYGVKD. The CDR3 consists of 16 residues. The DNA of the CDR3 is TGTGCCATCAGTCCTACTTCGGGACAGTTAACCGGGGAGCTGTTTTTT. Protein: CAISPTSGQLTGELFF.

This chain connects TRBV7-6 to TRBJ2-3; 9 positions match TRBD2. This CDR3 is 15 amino acids long. V lost 7 bases, J lost 3 bases, and 8 bases stayed unmatched. Germline CDR1 and CDR2: SGHVS and FNYEAQ. CDR3: CASTQISGGTDTQYF. The CDR3 DNA reads TGTGCCAGCACCCAAATTAGCGGGGGTACAGATACGCAGTATTTT. The full variable domain, its missing parts supplied by reference TRBV7-6 and TRBJ2-3, is GAGVSQSPRYKVTKRGQDVALRCDPISGHVSLYWYRQALGQGPEFLTYFNYEAQQDKSGLPNDRFSAERPEGSISTLTIQRTEQRDSAMYRCASTQISGGTDTQYFGPGTRLTVL.

The rearrangement links TRBV10-3 to TRBJ2-7; 7 bases match TRBD2. The germline CDR1 and CDR2 sequences are ENHRY and SYGVKD. Germline trimming cut 2 bases from V and 3 bases from J; bases unmatched to any gene: 7. This CDR3 comprises 15 residues. CDR3 DNA: TGTGCCATCAGTGAGCCCCAAGGACTAGTCTACGAGCAGTACTTC. This encodes CAISEPQGLVYEQYF.

The gene calls are TRBV7-9 and TRBJ2-2; D is unclear. With 4 bases removed from V and 0 bases from J, the gap between germline ends came to 9 bases. The CDR3 covers 15 residues. Germline-derived CDR1 and CDR2 are SEHNR and FQNEAQ (reference sequence). In nucleotides, the CDR3 is TGTGCCAGCAGCTCTACTCAAGCGAACACCGGGGAGCTGTTTTTT. This translates into CASSSTQANTGELFF.